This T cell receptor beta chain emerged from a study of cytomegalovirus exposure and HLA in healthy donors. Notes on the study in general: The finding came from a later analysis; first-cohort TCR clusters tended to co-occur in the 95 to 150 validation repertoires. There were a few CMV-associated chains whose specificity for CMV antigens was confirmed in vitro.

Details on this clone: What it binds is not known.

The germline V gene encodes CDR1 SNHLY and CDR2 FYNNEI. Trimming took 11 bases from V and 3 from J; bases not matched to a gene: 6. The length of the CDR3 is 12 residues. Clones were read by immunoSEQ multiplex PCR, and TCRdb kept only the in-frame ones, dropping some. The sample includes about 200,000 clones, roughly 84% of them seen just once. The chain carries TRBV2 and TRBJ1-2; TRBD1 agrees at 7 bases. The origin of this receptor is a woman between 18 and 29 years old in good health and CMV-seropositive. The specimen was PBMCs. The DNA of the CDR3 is TGTGCCGGACGGACAGGCCACTATGGCTACACCTTC. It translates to CAGRTGHYGYTF.